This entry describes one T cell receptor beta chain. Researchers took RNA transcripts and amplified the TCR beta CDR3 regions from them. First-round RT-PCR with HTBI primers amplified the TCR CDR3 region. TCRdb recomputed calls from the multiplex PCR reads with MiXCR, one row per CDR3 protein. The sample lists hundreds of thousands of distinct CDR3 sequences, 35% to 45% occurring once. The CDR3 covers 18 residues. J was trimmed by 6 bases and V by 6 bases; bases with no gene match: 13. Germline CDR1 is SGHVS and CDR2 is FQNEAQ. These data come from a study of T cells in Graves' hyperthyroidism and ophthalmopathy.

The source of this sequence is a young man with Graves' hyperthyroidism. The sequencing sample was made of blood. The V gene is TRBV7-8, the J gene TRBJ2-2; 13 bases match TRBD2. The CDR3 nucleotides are TGTGCCAGCAGGCCGCGACTAGCGGGGGGCCGAATCTCCGGGGAGCTGTTTTTT. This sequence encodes CASRPRLAGGRISGELFF.